This passage covers 5 T cell receptor beta chains from one sample sequenced in a study of post-analysis software for immune sequencing data. Study results and caveats: The study found TRBV5-6, TRBV5-1 and TRBV20-1 among five or six TRBV segments more frequent in patients than controls.

No antigen has been assigned to these receptors. Included in the TCR beta cDNA libraries were unique molecular identifiers. MiXCR, applied by TCRdb to the PCR reads, yields one record per CDR3 protein. The sample includes around 400,000 distinct CDR3 sequences, about 40% of them seen just once. Sequencing was done on a sample of blood. These receptors came from a girl aged 2 to 10 with multiple sclerosis.

The chain employs TRBV3-1 and TRBJ2-7; D remains ambiguous. Germline CDR1 LGHDT, CDR2 YNNKEL (reference sequence). There are 15 residues in the CDR3. The V end lost 1 base, the J end lost 4 bases, and 14 bases lay between the germline ends. CDR3 region: CASSQGASGVYEQYF. The CDR3 DNA is TGTGCCAGCAGCCAAGGGGCCAGTGGGGTATACGAGCAGTACTTC.

Only a few counts were recorded for this clonotype. V is TRBV29-1 and J is TRBJ2-6; no firm D call. This CDR3 is 16 amino acids long. The germline V gene encodes CDR1 SQVTM and CDR2 ANQGSEA. V was clipped by 6 bases and J by 0 bases, with 15 bases between them. CDR3 sequence (DNA): TGCAGCGTCACAACCGAGGACCCCTCTGGGGCCAACGTCCTGACTTTC. Amino acids: CSVTTEDPSGANVLTF. The variable domain in full, completed from reference TRBV29-1 and TRBJ2-6, reads SAVISQKPSRDICQRGTSLTIQCQVDSQVTMMFWYRQQPGQSLTLIATANQGSEATYESGFVIDKFPISRPNLTFSTLTVSNMSPEDSSIYLCSVTTEDPSGANVLTFGAGSRLTVL.

This chain connects TRBV28 to TRBJ2-1; 8 bases align to TRBD2. V trimming: 0 bases; J trimming: 1 base; junction bases outside the gene matches: 2. Germline CDR1 MDHEN, CDR2 SYDVKM. This CDR3 comprises 16 residues. This CDR3 reads CASSLWSGGSYNEQFF. CDR3 coding DNA: TGTGCCAGCAGTTTATGGAGCGGGGGTTCCTACAATGAGCAGTTCTTC.

The V and J genes are TRBV20-1 and TRBJ2-3, with 11 bases identical to TRBD2. From germline, CDR1 is DFQATT and CDR2 SNEGSKA (reference sequence). The CDR3 sequence is 15 residues long. J gave up 2 bases and V 5 bases, and 6 bases lay outside the gene matches. The DNA for the CDR3 is TGCAGTGCTGGGGGACTAGCGGAACTCACAGATACGCAGTATTTT. Translation: CSAGGLAELTDTQYF.

This clonotype has a handful of counts. J is TRBJ2-5 and V is TRBV6-6, with 8 bases aligning to TRBD2. This CDR3 has 17 residues. The V gene's germline CDR1 is MNHNY and CDR2 SVGAGI (reference sequence). Trimming took 0 bases from V and 0 from J; bases not matched to a gene: 6. The DNA of the CDR3 is TGTGCCAGCAGTTACTCGAAGGAAGCGGGGGACCAAGAGACCCAGTACTTC. It encodes CASSYSKEAGDQETQYF.